A single sample is the source of the 10 T cell receptor beta chains below, sequenced in a study of cytomegalovirus exposure and HLA in healthy donors. 13 Jbeta primers and 60 Vbeta primers were used for the PCR. The method was immunoSEQ multiplex PCR; TCRdb's version includes in-frame clones alone and lacks a portion of them. The sample has about 200,000 clones; around 77% are singletons. Material: PBMCs. These receptors came from a woman in her twenties or thirties in good health and CMV-seronegative.

The rearrangement uses TRBV7-2 and TRBJ1-4; 9 positions match TRBD1. This CDR3 contains 15 residues. Germline CDR1 and CDR2: SGHTA and FQGNSA. The junction had 7 bases not matched to a gene; V was cut back by 3 bases and J by 8 bases. CDR3: CASSLGTGSWEKLFF. CDR3 sequence (DNA): TGTGCCAGCAGCTTGGGGACAGGGTCATGGGAAAAACTGTTTTTT. Full variable domain (rest looked up from reference TRBV7-2 and TRBJ1-4): GAGVSQSPSNKVTEKGKDVELRCDPISGHTALYWYRQSLGQGLEFLIYFQGNSAPDKSGLPSDRFSAERTGGSVSTLTIQRTQQEDSAVYLCASSLGTGSWEKLFFGSGTQLSVL.

This chain connects TRBV14 to TRBJ2-7, with D maybe TRBD1 (6 bases). With 4 bases removed from V and 3 bases from J, the gap between germline ends came to 13 bases. Per germline, CDR1 SGHDN and CDR2 FVKESK. There are 14 residues in the CDR3. The CDR3 reads CASSPPGHRYEQYF. The CDR3 DNA is TGTGCCAGCAGCCCACCGGGACACCGCTACGAGCAGTACTTC.

The rearrangement joins TRBV18 to TRBJ1-1; TRBD1 matches 10 bases. V gave up 3 bases and J gave up 10 bases; unmatched junction bases: 14. The CDR3 sequence is 16 residues long. CDR1 KGHSH and CDR2 LQKENI come from the germline V gene. CDR3 in amino acids: CASSPATGGEGGRAFF. In DNA form, the CDR3 reads TGTGCCAGCTCACCCGCGACAGGGGGCGAAGGCGGGCGAGCTTTCTTT.

CDR3 in amino acids: CASSVGLGQGGDTQYF. Here the CDR3 DNA reads TGTGCCAGCAGCGTAGGTTTGGGACAGGGTGGAGATACGCAGTATTTT. The chain carries TRBV9 and TRBJ2-3, with TRBD1 identical over 9 bases. The CDR3 runs 16 residues. Germline values: CDR1 SGDLS, CDR2 YYNGEE. The V gene end was trimmed by 0 bases and the J gene end by 5 bases; junction bases not matched to a gene: 7.

The V gene is TRBV20-1, the J gene TRBJ2-5, with D perhaps TRBD2 (6 bases). The DNA end favors TRBJ2-7, so the J call may be wrong. CDR1 is DFQATT, CDR2 SNEGSKA, per germline (reference sequence). The CDR3 sequence is 11 residues long. CDR3 nucleotides: TGCAGTGCAGGGACTCTCTACGAGCAGTACTTC. Protein product: CSAGTLYEQYF.

This clone has only one observation. The chain is built from TRBV5-4 and TRBJ2-5; a weak D match, TRBD1 (6 bases). CDR3 length equals 15 residues. Germline V gives CDR1 SGHNT, CDR2 YYREEE (reference sequence). The V end was cut by 3 bases, the J end by 4 bases, with 16 bases between. The CDR3 loop is CASSSTVGTRETQYF. The CDR3, as DNA: TGTGCCAGCAGCTCTACCGTCGGGACAAGAGAGACCCAGTACTTC.

J is TRBJ1-2 and V is TRBV19; the D is unclear. This CDR3 spans 13 amino acids. V dropped 5 bases and J dropped 2 bases, with 9 bases sitting between them. Germline-derived CDR1 and CDR2 are LNHDA and SQIVND (reference sequence). The CDR3 nucleotides read TGTGCCAGTAGTGGGGAGTTAAACTATGGCTACACCTTC. Translating it yields CASSGELNYGYTF.

This clone showed up just once. The CDR3 nucleotides are TGTGCCAGCAGCCTCCCTGCAGGGCGCGGCGGGGAGCTGTTTTTT. Its translation: CASSLPAGRGGELFF. This sequence joins TRBV6-5 and TRBJ2-2, with D perhaps TRBD1 (5 bases). The V end lost 6 bases, the J end lost 7 bases, and 18 bases lay between the germline ends. Per the germline V gene, CDR1 is MNHEY and CDR2 is SVGAGI. The CDR3 sequence is 15 residues long.

This sequence joins TRBV2 and TRBJ1-6; D perhaps matches TRBD1 (6 bases). The CDR3 totals 14 residues. Trimming pared 7 bases from V and 8 bases from J, leaving 15 bases between. Germline loops: CDR1 SNHLY, CDR2 FYNNEI. CDR3 nucleotide sequence: TGTGCCAGCACCGGGACATCCCCTTATTCACCCCTCCACTTT. Translation: CASTGTSPYSPLHF.

The rearrangement joins TRBV2 to TRBJ2-3; D is uncertain. The CDR3 totals 15 residues. Germline assignment: CDR1 SNHLY and CDR2 FYNNEI. The V and J ends lost 3 bases and 8 bases respectively, with 18 bases between them. CDR3 nucleotides: TGTGCCAGCAGTGAGTTGAGCAGGCTTAAAGGTACGCAGTATTTT. Its protein product is CASSELSRLKGTQYF.